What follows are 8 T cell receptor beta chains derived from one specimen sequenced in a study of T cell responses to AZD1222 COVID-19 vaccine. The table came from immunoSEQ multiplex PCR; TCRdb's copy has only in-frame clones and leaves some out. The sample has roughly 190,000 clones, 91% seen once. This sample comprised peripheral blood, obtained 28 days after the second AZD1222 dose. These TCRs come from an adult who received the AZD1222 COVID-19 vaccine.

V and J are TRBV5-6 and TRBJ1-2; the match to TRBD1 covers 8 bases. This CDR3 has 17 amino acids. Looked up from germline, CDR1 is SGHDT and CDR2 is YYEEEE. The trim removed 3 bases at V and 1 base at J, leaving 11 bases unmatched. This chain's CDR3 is CASSSLTWTGSNYGYTF. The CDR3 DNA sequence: TGTGCCAGCAGCTCCCTAACCTGGACAGGGAGTAACTATGGCTACACCTTC.

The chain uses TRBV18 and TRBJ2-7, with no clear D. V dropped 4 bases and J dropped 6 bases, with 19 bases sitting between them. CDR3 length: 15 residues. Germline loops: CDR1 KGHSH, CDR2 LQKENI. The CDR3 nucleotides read TGTGCCAGCTCACTCGTCGGAGACCTGCAAATCGAGCAGTACTTC. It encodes CASSLVGDLQIEQYF.

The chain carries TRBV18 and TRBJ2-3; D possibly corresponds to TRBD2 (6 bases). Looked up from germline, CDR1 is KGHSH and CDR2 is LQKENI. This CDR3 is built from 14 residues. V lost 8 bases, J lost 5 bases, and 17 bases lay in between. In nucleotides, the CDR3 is TGTGCCAGCAGAACGGGCCAGGGAGGAGATACGCAGTATTTT. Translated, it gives CASRTGQGGDTQYF.

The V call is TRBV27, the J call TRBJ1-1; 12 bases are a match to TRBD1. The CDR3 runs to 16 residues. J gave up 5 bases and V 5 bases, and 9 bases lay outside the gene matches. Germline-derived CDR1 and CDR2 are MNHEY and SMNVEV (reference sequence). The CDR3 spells CASSPPGQGAGTEAFF. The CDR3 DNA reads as TGTGCCAGCAGTCCCCCGGGACAGGGGGCTGGGACTGAAGCTTTCTTT.

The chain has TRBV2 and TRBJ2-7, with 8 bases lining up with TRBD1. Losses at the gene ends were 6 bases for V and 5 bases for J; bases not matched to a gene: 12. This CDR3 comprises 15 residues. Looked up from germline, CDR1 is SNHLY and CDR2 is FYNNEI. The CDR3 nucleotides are TGTGCCAGCAGCCTCTGGACAGGGCGGATGAACGAGCAGTACTTC. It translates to CASSLWTGRMNEQYF.

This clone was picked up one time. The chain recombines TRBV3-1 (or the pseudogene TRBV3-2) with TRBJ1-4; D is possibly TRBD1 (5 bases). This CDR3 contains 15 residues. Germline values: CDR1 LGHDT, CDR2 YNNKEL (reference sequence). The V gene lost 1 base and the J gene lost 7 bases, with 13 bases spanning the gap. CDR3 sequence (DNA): TGTGCCAGCAGCCAAGCGGGACCTGGAGGTGAAAAACTGTTTTTT. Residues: CASSQAGPGGEKLFF.

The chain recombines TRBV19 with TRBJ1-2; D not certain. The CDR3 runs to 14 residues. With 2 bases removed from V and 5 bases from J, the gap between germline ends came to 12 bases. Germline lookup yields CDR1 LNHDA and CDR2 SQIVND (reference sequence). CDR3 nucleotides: TGTGCCAGTAGTATACGGAGGGATGGGTATGGCTACACCTTC. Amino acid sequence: CASSIRRDGYGYTF. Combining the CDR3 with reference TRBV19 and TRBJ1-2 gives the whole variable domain DGGITQSPKYLFRKEGQNVTLSCEQNLNHDAMYWYRQDPGQGLRLIYYSQIVNDFQKGDIAEGYSVSREKKESFPLTVTSAQKNPTAFYLCASSIRRDGYGYTFGSGTRLTVV.

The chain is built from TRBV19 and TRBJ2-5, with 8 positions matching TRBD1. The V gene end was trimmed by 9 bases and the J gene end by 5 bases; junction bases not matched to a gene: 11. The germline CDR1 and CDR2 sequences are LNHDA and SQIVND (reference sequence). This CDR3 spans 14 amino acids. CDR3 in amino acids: CASRTRTGKETQYF. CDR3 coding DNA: TGTGCCAGCAGAACTAGGACAGGGAAGGAGACCCAGTACTTC.